This is a list of T cell receptor beta chains from one sample in a study of identical twins. MiXCR, run by TCRdb on the 5' RACE reads, gives a single entry per CDR3 protein. The table lists fewer than 500,000 distinct CDR3 sequences, roughly 24% of them singletons. These same data were also listed under a study on T cells expressing NK-cell markers.

The sequencing input was CD4+ T cells sorted from blood. These receptors all come from a woman younger than 35 in good health. CDR3s include the opening cysteine and the closing phenylalanine or tryptophan. The D gene is left open where the match is weak. The size field is filled for only some rows; it gives once, few, many or a size class.

CDR3: CSATGDFSYEQYF
DNA: TGCAGTGCTACGGGAGATTTTTCTTACGAGCAGTACTTC
size: few
J: TRBJ2-7
D: .
V: TRBV20-1

CDR3: CASSHRPGQSISGANVLTF
DNA: TGTGCCAGCAGCCACCGCCCGGGACAGTCCATCTCTGGGGCCAACGTCCTGACTTTC
size: few
J: TRBJ2-6
D: TRBD1
V: TRBV11-2

CDR3: CASSLHRGNEQYF
DNA: TGTGCCAGCAGCTTACACCGGGGTAACGAGCAGTACTTC
size: few
J: TRBJ2-7
D: .
V: TRBV7-9

CDR3: CASSLGRSQYF
DNA: TGTGCCAGCAGCTTAGGTCGCTCGCAGTATTTT
size: few
J: TRBJ2-3
D: .
V: TRBV7-6

CDR3: CATSDAQVREGLHNEQFF
DNA: TGTGCCACCAGTGATGCCCAGGTCCGGGAGGGGCTCCACAATGAGCAGTTCTTC
size: .
J: TRBJ2-1
D: TRBD2
V: TRBV24-1

CDR3: CASSDTGTSVPYEQYF
DNA: TGTGCCAGCAGTGATACCGGGACTAGCGTTCCCTACGAGCAGTACTTC
size: .
J: TRBJ2-7
D: TRBD2
V: TRBV25-1

CDR3: CASSLGDRRFSYEQYF
DNA: TGTGCCAGCAGCTTGGGGGACAGGCGATTCTCCTACGAGCAGTACTTC
size: .
J: TRBJ2-7
D: TRBD1
V: TRBV7-9

CDR3: CASSPPGQGKVAEQYF
DNA: TGTGCCAGCTCACCACCGGGACAGGGGAAGGTCGCCGAGCAGTACTTC
size: few
J: TRBJ2-7
D: TRBD1
V: TRBV18

CDR3: CASGSLDGVDTQYF
DNA: TGTGCCAGCGGCTCACTCGATGGGGTAGATACGCAGTATTTT
size: .
J: TRBJ2-3
D: .
V: TRBV6-5

CDR3: CASSFPIAGYSTDTQYF
DNA: TGTGCCAGCAGTTTCCCCATAGCGGGGTACAGCACAGATACGCAGTATTTT
size: .
J: TRBJ2-3
D: TRBD2
V: TRBV28

CDR3: CASSNSQRDFIYF
DNA: TGTGCCAGCAGCAACTCGCAGCGAGACTTCATATATTTT
size: few
J: TRBJ1-3
D: .
V: TRBV7-2

CDR3: CASRRRNTEAFF
DNA: TGTGCCAGCAGGCGCCGGAACACTGAAGCTTTCTTT
size: few
J: TRBJ1-1
D: .
V: TRBV6-5

CDR3: CASSLRRDSGGELFF
DNA: TGTGCCAGCAGTTTACGTCGGGACTCAGGGGGGGAGCTGTTTTTT
size: .
J: TRBJ2-2
D: .
V: TRBV12-3/TRBV12-4